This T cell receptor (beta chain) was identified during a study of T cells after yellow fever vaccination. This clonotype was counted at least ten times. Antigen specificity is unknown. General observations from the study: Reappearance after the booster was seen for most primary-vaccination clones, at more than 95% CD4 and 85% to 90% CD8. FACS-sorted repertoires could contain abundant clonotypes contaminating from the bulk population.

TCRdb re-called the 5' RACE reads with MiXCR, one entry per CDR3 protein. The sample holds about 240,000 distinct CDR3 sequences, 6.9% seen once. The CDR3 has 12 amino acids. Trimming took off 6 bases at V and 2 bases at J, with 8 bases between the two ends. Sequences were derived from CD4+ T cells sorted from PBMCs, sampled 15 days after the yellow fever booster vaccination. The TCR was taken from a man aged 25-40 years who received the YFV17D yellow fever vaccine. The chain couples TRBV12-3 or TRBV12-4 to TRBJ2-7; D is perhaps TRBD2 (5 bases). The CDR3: CASRVGTYEQYF. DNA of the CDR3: TGTGCCAGCAGGGTCGGGACCTACGAGCAGTACTTC.